The present T cell receptor (beta chain) was sequenced within a study of T cell responses to AZD1222 COVID-19 vaccine. Study results and caveats: There were repertoire samples only from the period after the peak T cell response. Spike-specific TCR breadth and depth both grew after two AZD1222 doses. As reported, nearly half of all spike-specific TCRs target variant regions that are unmutated.

Measured with immunoSEQ multiplex PCR; TCRdb has only the in-frame clones, and not every one. The table lists about 47,000 clones, 80% of them singletons. With regard to this clone: Its matching antigen is unknown.

Per germline, CDR1 LNHDA and CDR2 SQIVND (reference sequence). Unmatched junction bases numbered 10, after V lost 3 bases and J lost 3 bases. The CDR3 is made up of 17 amino acids. The specimen comprised peripheral blood, sampled 28 days after the second dose of the MenACWY control vaccine. The chain uses TRBV19 and TRBJ2-3; TRBD2 matches 9 bases. This TCR came from an adult who received the MenACWY meningococcal vaccine as a control. The CDR3 is CASSMWASGAITDTQYF. As DNA, the CDR3 is TGTGCCAGTAGTATGTGGGCTAGCGGGGCAATTACAGATACGCAGTATTTT.